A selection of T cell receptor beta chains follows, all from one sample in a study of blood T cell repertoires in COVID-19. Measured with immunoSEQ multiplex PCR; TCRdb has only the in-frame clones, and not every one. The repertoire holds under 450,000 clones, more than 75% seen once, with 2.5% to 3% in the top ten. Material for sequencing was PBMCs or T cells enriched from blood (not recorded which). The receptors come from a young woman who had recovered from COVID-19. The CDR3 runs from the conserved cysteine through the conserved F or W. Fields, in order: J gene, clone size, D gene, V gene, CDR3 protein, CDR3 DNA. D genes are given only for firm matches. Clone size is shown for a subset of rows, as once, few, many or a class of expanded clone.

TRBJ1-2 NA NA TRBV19 CASSISGNYGYTF TGTGCCAGTAGCATATCAGGGAACTATGGCTACACCTTC
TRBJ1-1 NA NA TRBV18 CASSPGGGAGTEAFF TGTGCCAGCTCACCAGGCGGGGGGGCAGGGACTGAAGCTTTCTTT
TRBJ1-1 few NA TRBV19 CASSIGGNTEAFF TGTGCCAGTAGTATAGGCGGCAACACTGAAGCTTTCTTT
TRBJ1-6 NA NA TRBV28 CASSSVGGGNSPLHF TGTGCCAGCAGCTCAGTCGGCGGGGGCAATTCACCCCTCCACTTT
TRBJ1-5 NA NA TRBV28 CASSYRVDGNQPQHF TGTGCCAGCAGTTACAGGGTCGACGGCAATCAGCCCCAGCATTTT
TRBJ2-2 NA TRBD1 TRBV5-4 CASTPGQGAVGELFF TGTGCCAGCACGCCGGGACAGGGCGCGGTCGGGGAGCTGTTTTTT
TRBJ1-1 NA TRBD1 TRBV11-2 CASRQGQGSTEAFF TGTGCCAGCAGACAGGGACAGGGGTCCACTGAAGCTTTCTTT
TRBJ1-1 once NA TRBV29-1 CSEVGHPNTEAFF TGCAGCGAAGTAGGACACCCGAACACTGAAGCTTTCTTT
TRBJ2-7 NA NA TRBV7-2 CASSRTQGNGYEQYF TGTGCCAGCAGCCGGACACAGGGAAACGGCTACGAGCAGTACTTC
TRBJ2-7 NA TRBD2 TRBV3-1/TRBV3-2 CASSLTSSSYEQYF TGTGCCAGCAGCCTGACTAGCAGCTCCTACGAGCAGTACTTC
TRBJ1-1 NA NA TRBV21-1 CASSKRVGDRGAAFF TGTGCCAGCAGCAAAAGGGTAGGCGACAGGGGTGCAGCTTTCTTT
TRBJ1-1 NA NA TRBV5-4 CASSLRGAGTEAFF TGTGCCAGCAGCTTGCGGGGGGCGGGTACTGAAGCTTTCTTT
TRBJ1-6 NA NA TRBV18 CASSDGLDSGLWPLHF TGTGCCAGCTCGGACGGACTGGACAGCGGACTTTGGCCCCTCCACTTT
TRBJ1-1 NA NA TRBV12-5 CASGLGVSGNTEAFF TGTGCTAGTGGTTTGGGGGTAAGCGGGAACACTGAAGCTTTCTTT
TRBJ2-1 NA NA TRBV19 CASSILGEGPQFF TGTGCCAGTAGTATACTAGGAGAGGGCCCTCAGTTCTTC
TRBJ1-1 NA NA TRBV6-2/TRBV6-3 CASSYSPMNTEAFF TGTGCCAGCAGTTACTCTCCCATGAACACTGAAGCTTTCTTT
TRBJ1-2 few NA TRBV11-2 CASSLRTEWNYGYTF TGTGCCAGCAGCCTACGGACAGAGTGGAACTATGGCTACACCTTC